These T cell receptor beta chains were read from a single sample in a study of OX40 agonist ivuxolimab in advanced cancers. TCRdb keeps only in-frame clones here, not all; method: immunoSEQ multiplex PCR. The sample has some 73,000 clones, 85% to 90% seen once; the top ten hold roughly 0.51%. Here the sequenced sample was CD4+ or CD8+ T cells sorted from blood, taken in a trial of the OX40 agonist ivuxolimab. These receptors were collected from an adult with an advanced solid tumor such as melanoma, head and neck, liver or kidney cancer. Each CDR3 is given with its conserved first and last residue. Each record gives: CDR3 protein, CDR3 DNA, V gene, clone size, D gene, J gene. A D gene is named only where the DNA matches it firmly. Clone size is not always given. Where it is, it says once, few, many or a class for expanded clones.

CASSLEHYEQYF	TGTGCCAGCAGCTTGGAACACTACGAGCAGTACTTC	TRBV5-5	few	.	TRBJ2-7
CASSLSPDSGNTIYF	TGTGCCAGCAGCTTATCCCCAGACTCTGGAAACACCATATATTTT	TRBV7-3	.	.	TRBJ1-3
CASSQFGLAGAADTQYF	TGCGCCAGCAGCCAATTTGGACTAGCGGGAGCGGCAGATACGCAGTATTTT	TRBV4-1	once	TRBD2	TRBJ2-3
CASVRLAGEFEQYF	TGTGCCAGCGTCAGACTAGCGGGAGAGTTCGAGCAGTACTTC	TRBV6-5	.	TRBD2	TRBJ2-7
CASSLGHGQETQYF	TGTGCCAGCAGCTTAGGACACGGGCAAGAGACCCAGTACTTC	TRBV11-3	once	.	TRBJ2-5
CSVGGTSGRAGETQYF	TGCAGCGTTGGGGGGACTAGCGGGAGGGCAGGGGAGACCCAGTACTTC	TRBV29-1	.	TRBD2	TRBJ2-5
CSVVGPLGVRQYF	TGCAGCGTTGTAGGTCCACTGGGCGTACGGCAGTACTTC	TRBV29-1	.	.	TRBJ2-5
CAISGQGREKLFF	TGTGCCATCAGTGGACAGGGAAGGGAAAAACTGTTTTTT	TRBV10-3	.	TRBD1	TRBJ1-4
CASSVTPLQVSYEQYF	TGTGCCAGCAGCGTAACCCCCCTACAGGTCTCCTACGAGCAGTACTTC	TRBV9	.	.	TRBJ2-7
CASPTTANSNQPQHF	TGTGCCAGTCCCACGACAGCTAATAGCAATCAGCCCCAGCATTTT	TRBV19	.	.	TRBJ1-5
CASSKSTGTNYGYTF	TGTGCCAGCAGCAAATCGACAGGAACTAACTATGGCTACACCTTC	TRBV21-1	.	.	TRBJ1-2
CASSLTGGHTEAFF	TGCGCCAGCAGCTTGACAGGGGGCCACACTGAAGCTTTCTTT	TRBV5-1	.	TRBD1	TRBJ1-1
CASNWDIYTGELFF	TGTGCCAGCAACTGGGACATCTACACCGGGGAGCTGTTTTTT	TRBV2	.	.	TRBJ2-2
CAWSSSGRAEGEQYF	TGTGCCTGGAGCTCAAGCGGGAGGGCCGAAGGGGAGCAGTACTTC	TRBV30	.	TRBD2	TRBJ2-7
CASSLFQGGEQYF	TGTGCCAGCAGTTTATTTCAGGGCGGCGAGCAGTACTTC	TRBV28	.	.	TRBJ2-7
CASSKVGQGTSWGYNEQFF	TGTGCCAGCAGCAAAGTTGGACAGGGAACCTCCTGGGGCTACAATGAGCAGTTCTTC	TRBV11-2	.	TRBD1	TRBJ2-1
CASSPRDSGANTGELFF	TGTGCCAGCTCACCACGGGACTCAGGTGCGAACACCGGGGAGCTGTTTTTT	TRBV18	few	.	TRBJ2-2
CASSQGTVIPYEQYF	TGTGCCAGCAGTCAAGGGACAGTTATACCCTACGAGCAGTACTTC	TRBV6-6	.	TRBD1	TRBJ2-7
CASSWTGNNSPLHF	TGTGCCAGTAGCTGGACAGGGAATAATTCACCCCTCCACTTT	TRBV19	.	TRBD1	TRBJ1-6
CATRRIGDTEAFF	TGTGCCACCCGAAGGATTGGGGACACTGAAGCTTTCTTT	TRBV27	.	.	TRBJ1-1
CASSDGTGGEQYF	TGTGCCAGCTCGGACGGGACAGGGGGCGAGCAGTACTTC	TRBV18	once	TRBD1	TRBJ2-7
CASSYSSNTIYF	TGTGCCAGCAGTTATTCCTCGAACACCATATATTTT	TRBV28	.	.	TRBJ1-3
CASSIRALTGELFF	TGTGCCAGTAGTATACGAGCTCTCACCGGGGAGCTGTTTTTT	TRBV19	.	.	TRBJ2-2
CASRPGQGIGTEAFF	TGTGCCAGCAGGCCAGGACAGGGAATTGGGACTGAAGCTTTCTTT	TRBV6-6	.	TRBD1	TRBJ1-1
CASSLGWSETDTQYF	TGTGCCAGCAGCCTTGGTTGGAGCGAGACAGATACGCAGTATTTT	TRBV9	.	.	TRBJ2-3
CASSTQWGETQYF	TGTGCCAGCAGCACCCAATGGGGCGAGACCCAGTACTTC	TRBV5-6	.	.	TRBJ2-5
CASSHNNEQFF	TGTGCCAGCTCACATAACAATGAGCAGTTCTTC	TRBV18	.	.	TRBJ2-1
CASSSTTGGWNEQFF	TGTGCCAGCAGCTCAACGACAGGGGGCTGGAATGAGCAGTTCTTC	TRBV11-3	.	TRBD1	TRBJ2-1
CASSPGTPTEAFF	TGTGCCAGCAGCCCCGGGACACCGACTGAAGCTTTCTTT	TRBV2	.	.	TRBJ1-1
CASSTRQGLADTQYF	TGTGCCAGTAGTACCCGACAGGGATTAGCAGATACGCAGTATTTT	TRBV19	.	TRBD1	TRBJ2-3
CASSASYRSYEQYF	TGTGCCAGCAGTGCGAGTTACAGGAGCTACGAGCAGTACTTC	TRBV2	.	.	TRBJ2-7
CASSTEQGSTEAFF	TGTGCCAGCAGCACTGAACAGGGGAGCACTGAAGCTTTCTTT	TRBV7-9	.	TRBD1	TRBJ1-1
CASTSFYEQYF	TGTGCCAGCACCTCCTTCTACGAGCAGTACTTC	TRBV28	.	.	TRBJ2-7
CASSAPGQGTLATNEKLFF	TGTGCCAGCAGTGCCCCGGGACAGGGTACTCTAGCGACTAATGAAAAACTGTTTTTT	TRBV6-1	.	TRBD1	TRBJ1-4
CASAQGSSGQETQYF	TGTGCTAGTGCCCAAGGCTCTAGCGGACAAGAGACCCAGTACTTC	TRBV12-5	.	TRBD2	TRBJ2-5
CASSQDKDLAYEQYF	TGCGCCAGCAGCCAAGATAAGGATCTCGCCTACGAGCAGTACTTC	TRBV4-1	.	.	TRBJ2-7
CASSLTGGNEKLFF	TGTGCCAGCAGTTTGACAGGGGGTAATGAAAAACTGTTTTTT	TRBV28	.	TRBD1	TRBJ1-4
CASSEARSNGETQYF	TGTGCCAGCAGCGAAGCCAGGTCCAACGGAGAGACCCAGTACTTC	TRBV7-9	once	.	TRBJ2-5
CASSVGNRGTDTQYF	TGTGCCAGCAGCGTAGGGAACAGGGGAACAGATACGCAGTATTTT	TRBV9	.	TRBD1	TRBJ2-3
CASSLLAGVRNEQFF	TGTGCCAGCAGCCTACTAGCGGGAGTCCGAAATGAGCAGTTCTTC	TRBV7-9	.	TRBD2	TRBJ2-1
CASSLRPKEKLFF	TGCGCCAGCAGCTTGCGGCCGAAGGAAAAACTGTTTTTT	TRBV5-1	.	.	TRBJ1-4
CASSDRGIGELFF	TGCGCCAGCAGTGATCGGGGTATCGGGGAGCTGTTTTTT	TRBV10-2	.	.	TRBJ2-2
CASRAGTGTYEQYF	TGTGCCAGCAGGGCCGGGACAGGGACCTACGAGCAGTACTTC	TRBV6-1	.	TRBD1	TRBJ2-7
CASSIGQNTEAFF	TGTGCCAGCAGCATTGGGCAGAACACTGAAGCTTTCTTT	TRBV5-4	.	.	TRBJ1-1
CASTPNRGIFYEQYF	TGTGCCAGCACCCCCAACAGGGGAATTTTCTACGAGCAGTACTTC	TRBV11-2	.	TRBD1	TRBJ2-7
CATGSGANVLTF	TGTGCCACCGGGTCTGGGGCCAACGTCCTGACTTTC	TRBV19	.	.	TRBJ2-6
CASSLGAGTEAFF	TGTGCCAGCAGCTTAGGGGCGGGGACTGAAGCTTTCTTT	TRBV7-8	.	.	TRBJ1-1
CASKGIANYGYTF	TGTGCCAGCAAGGGTATTGCTAACTATGGCTACACCTTC	TRBV27	.	.	TRBJ1-2
CASTLSGQVGSDDGYTF	TGTGCCAGCACCCTTTCGGGACAGGTTGGTTCGGACGATGGCTACACCTTC	TRBV7-3	once	TRBD1	TRBJ1-2
CASSASGTGAHEQYF	TGTGCCAGCAGTGCTTCCGGGACAGGGGCACACGAGCAGTACTTC	TRBV28	.	TRBD1	TRBJ2-7
CASSPIAKNIQYF	TGTGCCAGCAGCCCTATAGCCAAAAACATTCAGTACTTC	TRBV14	.	.	TRBJ2-4
CSATQTDTQYF	TGCAGTGCCACGCAAACAGATACGCAGTATTTT	TRBV20-1	.	.	TRBJ2-3
CATSRDRGRETQYF	TGTGCCACCAGCAGAGACAGGGGGCGAGAGACCCAGTACTTC	TRBV15	.	TRBD1	TRBJ2-5
CASRQGNTGELFF	TGTGCCAGTAGGCAGGGGAACACCGGGGAGCTGTTTTTT	TRBV6-1	few	.	TRBJ2-2
CASSLALENIQYF	TGCGCCAGCAGCTTGGCGTTGGAAAACATTCAGTACTTC	TRBV5-1	.	.	TRBJ2-4
CASSIGAGHRTDTQYF	TGTGCCAGTAGTATTGGGGCGGGTCACCGCACAGATACGCAGTATTTT	TRBV19	.	.	TRBJ2-3
CASSPLAGDGETQYF	TGTGCCAGCTCACCTCTGGCCGGAGATGGAGAGACCCAGTACTTC	TRBV18	.	.	TRBJ2-5